The 10 T cell receptor beta chains presented below share a single source sample, sequenced in a study of T cell repertoires in cytomegalovirus infection. Their specific antigens are unknown. MiXCR was run by TCRdb on the reads, yielding one entry per CDR3 protein. The sample lists about 920,000 distinct CDR3 sequences; approximately 33% were seen once. The specimen comprised cultured CD8+ T cells from PBMCs, sampled from culture after CMV antigen stimulation. The receptors originated from a human donor in good health (CMV status not recorded). Some clones in this sample may be carry-over from other donors' samples.

The chain links TRBV7-3 to TRBJ2-3, with a weak D call TRBD1 (8 bases). V was shortened by 5 bases and J by 4 bases, with 16 bases between the two germline ends. Per germline, CDR1 SGHTA and CDR2 FQGTGA. CDR3 length: 15 amino acids. The CDR3 reads CASSIQGGIADTQYF. The CDR3 DNA follows: TGTGCCAGCAGCATACAGGGGGGGATCGCAGATACGCAGTATTTT.

This clonotype showed up just a few times. The rearrangement uses TRBV15 and TRBJ2-5, with D possibly TRBD2 on 5 matching bases. This CDR3 comprises 12 residues. Germline V gene lookup returns CDR1 LNHNV and CDR2 YYDKDF (reference sequence). Between the trimmed V and J ends, which lost 3 bases and 4 bases, there was a span of 6 bases. The CDR3 sequence: CATSSEGETQYF. The CDR3 DNA reads TGTGCCACCAGCAGCGAGGGAGAGACCCAGTACTTC.

This clonotype showed up just a few times. The chain has TRBV20-1 and TRBJ1-1, with D uncertain. Germline V CDR1 and CDR2: DFQATT, SNEGSKA (reference sequence). The CDR3 extends over 16 amino acids. Between the trimmed V and J ends, which lost 0 bases and 3 bases, there was a span of 17 bases. CDR3 sequence reads: CSARDLFVSGDTEAFF. For the CDR3, the DNA is TGCAGTGCTAGAGATCTTTTTGTCTCCGGTGACACTGAAGCTTTCTTT.

This clonotype occurred a few times. The chain has TRBV6-1 and TRBJ2-2; 8 nucleotides line up with TRBD1. CDR3 length: 16 amino acids. J lost 3 bases, V lost 3 bases, and 6 bases had no gene match. The germline V gene has CDR1 MNHNS and CDR2 SASEGT. The CDR3 region has the DNA TGTGCCAGCAGTGATGACTGGGACAGGCACACCGGGGAGCTGTTTTTT. It codes for CASSDDWDRHTGELFF.

The J gene is TRBJ2-3, the V gene TRBV5-1; D may be TRBD1 (6 bases). The CDR3 is 15 residues long. CDR1 is SGHRS, CDR2 YFSETQ, per germline. Between the trimmed V and J ends, which lost 4 bases and 5 bases, there was a span of 17 bases. The CDR3 sequence is CASSPGDPSVDTQYF. The DNA for the CDR3 is TGCGCCAGCAGCCCAGGGGACCCCTCCGTAGATACGCAGTATTTT.

J is TRBJ2-5 and V is TRBV6-1, with D perhaps TRBD2 (6 bases). In germline, CDR1 is MNHNS, CDR2 SASEGT. The CDR3 runs 13 residues. The V gene lost 7 bases and the J gene lost 1 base, with 10 bases spanning the gap. Written as DNA, the CDR3 is TGTGCCAGCATGATCGGGAGCCAAGAGACCCAGTACTTC. This codes for CASMIGSQETQYF.

Only a few counts were recorded for this clonotype. V is TRBV6-9 and J is TRBJ2-7; perhaps TRBD1 as D (6 bases). Trimming left V 6 bases short and J 3 bases short, with 30 bases between. The CDR3 loop spans 19 amino acids. Germline V CDR1 and CDR2: MNHGY, SVAAGI. The CDR3 coding sequence is TGTGCCAGCAGCCCCCTCAGGGGCAAGACTCGGCAAGAAAACTACGAGCAGTACGTC. As protein: CASSPLRGKTRQENYEQYV.

V and J are TRBV29-1 and TRBJ2-7, with 7 positions matching TRBD1. V dropped 1 base and J dropped 3; count of bases not matched to a gene: 6. The CDR3 extends over 14 amino acids. Per the germline V gene, CDR1 is SQVTM and CDR2 is ANQGSEA. The CDR3 DNA is TGCAGCGTTGAAGGGGGGACAGTCTTCTACGAGCAGTACTTC. This encodes CSVEGGTVFYEQYF.

This clonotype was observed a handful of times. The V call is TRBV12-3 or TRBV12-4, the J call TRBJ1-2; D remains ambiguous. This CDR3 is 13 amino acids long. The V end was cut by 3 bases, the J end by 0 bases, with 5 bases between. The CDR3: CASSLTSNYGYTF. In DNA form, the CDR3 reads TGTGCCAGCAGTTTGACCTCTAACTATGGCTACACCTTC.

V usage is TRBV24-1 and J usage is TRBJ2-3; maybe TRBD2 (6 bases). V was clipped by 2 bases and J by 3 bases, with 11 bases between them. Germline V gene data show CDR1 as KGHDR and CDR2 as SFDVKD. The CDR3 extends over 15 amino acids. The CDR3 nucleotides read TGTGCCACCAGTGATTCCCGCGGGAAAACAGATACGCAGTATTTT. It specifies CATSDSRGKTDTQYF.